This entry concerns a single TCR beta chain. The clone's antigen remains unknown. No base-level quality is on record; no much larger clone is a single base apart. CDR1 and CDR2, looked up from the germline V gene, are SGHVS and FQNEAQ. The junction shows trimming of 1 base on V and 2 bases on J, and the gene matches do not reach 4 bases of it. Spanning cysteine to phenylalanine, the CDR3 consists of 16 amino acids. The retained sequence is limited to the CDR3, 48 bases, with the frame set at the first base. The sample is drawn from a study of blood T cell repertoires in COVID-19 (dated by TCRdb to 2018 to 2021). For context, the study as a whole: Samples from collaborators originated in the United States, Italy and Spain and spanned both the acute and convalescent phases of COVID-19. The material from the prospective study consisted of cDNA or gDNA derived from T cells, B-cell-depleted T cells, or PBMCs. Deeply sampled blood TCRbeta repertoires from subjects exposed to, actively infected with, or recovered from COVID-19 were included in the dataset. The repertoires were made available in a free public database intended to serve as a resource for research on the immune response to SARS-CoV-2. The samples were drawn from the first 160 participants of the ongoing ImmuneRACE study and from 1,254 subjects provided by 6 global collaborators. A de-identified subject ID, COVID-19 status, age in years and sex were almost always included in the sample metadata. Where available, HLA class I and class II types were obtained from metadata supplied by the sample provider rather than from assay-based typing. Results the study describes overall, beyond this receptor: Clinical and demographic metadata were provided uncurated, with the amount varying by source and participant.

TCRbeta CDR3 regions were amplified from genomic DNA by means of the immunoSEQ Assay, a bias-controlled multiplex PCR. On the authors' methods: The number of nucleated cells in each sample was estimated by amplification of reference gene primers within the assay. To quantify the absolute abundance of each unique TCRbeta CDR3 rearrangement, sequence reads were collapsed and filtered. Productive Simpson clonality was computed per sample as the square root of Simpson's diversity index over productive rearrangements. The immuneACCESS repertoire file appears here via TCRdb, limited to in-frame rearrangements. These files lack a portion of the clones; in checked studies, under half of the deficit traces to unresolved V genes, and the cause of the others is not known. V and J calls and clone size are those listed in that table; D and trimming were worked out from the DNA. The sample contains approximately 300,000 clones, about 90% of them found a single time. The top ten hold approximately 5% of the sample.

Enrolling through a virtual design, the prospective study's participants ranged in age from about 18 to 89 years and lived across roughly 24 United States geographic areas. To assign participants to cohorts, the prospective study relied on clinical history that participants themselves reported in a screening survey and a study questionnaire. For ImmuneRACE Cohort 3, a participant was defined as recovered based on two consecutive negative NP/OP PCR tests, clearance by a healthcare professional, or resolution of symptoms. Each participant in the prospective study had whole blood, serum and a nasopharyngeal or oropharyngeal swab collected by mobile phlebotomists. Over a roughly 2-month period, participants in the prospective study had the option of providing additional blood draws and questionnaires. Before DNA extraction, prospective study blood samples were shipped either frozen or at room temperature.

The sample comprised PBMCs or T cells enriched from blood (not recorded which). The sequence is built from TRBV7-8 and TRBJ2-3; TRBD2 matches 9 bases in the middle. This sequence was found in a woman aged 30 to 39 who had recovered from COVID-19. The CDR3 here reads CASSLVAGGTTDTQYF. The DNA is TGTGCCAGCAGCTTAGTTGCGGGGGGGACCACAGATACGCAGTATTTT.